This T cell receptor (beta chain) emerged from a study of T cell responses to AZD1222 COVID-19 vaccine (dated by TCRdb to 2020 to 2023). Broadly, across the study: AZD1222 recipients with second doses at about 4 weeks or about 12 weeks were pooled, because spike-specific TCR depth and breadth did not differ between schedules. Trial participants were enrolled into age subgroups of 18-55, 56-69 and 70-plus years, which contained approximately 150, 28 and 58 TCR-sequenced participants, respectively. A total of 240 or so trial participants underwent TCR sequencing, of whom approximately 200 had received two doses of AZD1222 and some 25 had received two doses of the MenACWY control vaccine. Points the paper makes about the study in general: In the small 56-69-year group, the increase in depth fell short of significance, most likely because of low power. The whole spike protein was spanned by vaccine-associated CD4 TCRs, and dominant responses were seen in regions 160-218 and 743-854. Reportedly, almost half of the unique spike-specific TCRs recognized epitopes lying outside the regions that are mutated in the B.1.351 and B.1.1.7 variants. Because no samples from the day 14 peak response were available, repertoires could be characterized only after the peak T cell response. Most participants were white British and females outnumbered males, and the authors suggested that clonal diversity may have been underestimated. Conclusions about previously exposed vaccinees are limited because only a handful of AZD1222 recipients were SARS-CoV-2 seropositive at baseline. After two AZD1222 doses, both the breadth and the depth of spike-specific TCRs were significantly higher than at day 0 and than in MenACWY recipients.

The CDR3 regions of human TCRbeta chains were subjected to immunosequencing. Per the original workflow: TCRs in the repertoires were matched against a reference library of SARS-CoV-2-specific TCRs that had been generated with the MIRA antigen-specificity platform. Breadth meant the fraction of unique TCRs that were SARS-CoV-2-associated, whereas depth meant the fraction of total T cells that were SARS-CoV-2-associated. Using the MIRA data, each spike-specific TCR was mapped to the spike region that the TCR reacts to and placed in a CD4 or CD8 class. Log10-transformed breadth and depth values were compared by one-way ANOVA with Sidak's multiple comparisons tests. TCRdb carries this immuneACCESS record with in-frame sequences only. Its versions omit some clonotypes, under half of them owing to an unresolved V gene in the studies checked, with the rest unexplained. V and J calls and clone size come straight from that table; D and trimming were deduced from the DNA. The sample table holds 140,000 or so clones, of which about 91% were seen once. The top ten constitute roughly 4.7% of the sample.

V is shortened by 1 base, J by 2 bases, and the region joining them spans 5 bases. There are 13 amino acids in the CDR3, from cysteine to phenylalanine inclusive. Kept here is only the CDR3 DNA, which spans 39 bases and is read in frame from base 1. CDR1 is given as SGHNT and CDR2 as YENEEA, both from the germline V gene. As to this clone: Which antigen it targets is not known. Base qualities are not provided; no much larger clone lies one nucleotide away.

The meaning of the sample's time point label: baseline before first vaccination. Samples from vaccinated people were obtained from the UK trials COV001 and COV002, which included a single-blind randomized controlled phase 2/3 trial of AZD1222 (ChAdOx1 nCoV-19) in healthy adults. For TCRbeta chain sequencing, PBMC samples were collected from trial participants at day 0 and at day 28 after the second dose. This TCR was sampled from an adult in good health. The receptor chain draws on TRBV11-3 and TRBJ1-1, with no D gene named confidently. Here the sequenced sample was peripheral blood, taken on day 0 of AZD1222 vaccination. Here the CDR3 is given as CASSLAENTEAFF. The DNA sequence reads TGTGCCAGCAGCTTAGCAGAAAACACTGAAGCTTTCTTT.